This T cell receptor beta chain stems from a study of post-analysis software for immune sequencing data. The study, taken as a whole, reports: Normalized Chao1 diversity in multiple sclerosis patients fell significantly below that of controls. Four or five TRBV segments, including TRBV5-6, TRBV5-1 and TRBV20-1, were more frequent in patients than controls. Samples prepared in the same batch strongly co-clustered by F measure.

Germline V gives CDR1 MGHRA, CDR2 YSYEKL. The CDR3 totals 17 residues. V was cut by 0 bases and J by 0 bases, with 12 bases left in between. Unique molecular identifiers featured in each of the TCR beta cDNA libraries. Researchers reported 400,000 to 550,000 cDNA molecules coming from approximately 0.95 to 9.8 million T cells. TCRdb reprocessed the PCR reads with MiXCR, giving one entry per CDR3 protein. The sample gives about 620,000 distinct CDR3 sequences, about 44% of which show up once; roughly 1.7% is in the top ten. As for this clonotype: Its specificity is not known.

The specimen sequenced was blood. The clonotype originates from a girl aged 5-17 years with multiple sclerosis. The genes are TRBV4-1 and TRBJ1-5; D not resolved. CDR3: CASSQDVQSYSNQPQHF. CDR3 DNA: TGCGCCAGCAGCCAAGATGTACAGAGTTATAGCAATCAGCCCCAGCATTTT.